This paragraph reports one TCR beta chain. Its specificity is not known. The source of the sample is a study of T cell responses to AZD1222 COVID-19 vaccine. Whole-study results and caveats: Seropositive at baseline were only a handful of AZD1222 recipients. Two AZD1222 doses significantly raised spike-specific TCR breadth and depth over controls. Nearly half of spike-specific TCRs reportedly go after variant regions that carry no mutations.

This CDR3 spans 11 amino acids. Trimming shortened V by 9 bases and J by 2 bases, and 5 bases separated the two germline ends. Profiling relied on immunoSEQ multiplex PCR, and the TCRdb table lists in-frame clones only, not all of them. The repertoire includes about 140,000 clones, more than 85% of them detected once, and 0.7% to 1% sits in the top ten. The J gene is TRBJ1-3, the V gene TRBV23-1; D call uncertain. TRBV23-1 has ORF status, its function being uncertain. This sequence originates from an adult in good health. The input for sequencing was peripheral blood, taken on day 0 of MenACWY control vaccination. CDR3 sequence (DNA): TGCGCCAGTCCGGCTGGAAACACCATATATTTT. It specifies CASPAGNTIYF.